This T cell receptor (beta chain) is drawn from a study of blood T cell repertoires in COVID-19. This clone was observed a handful of times. At one end, the junction sequence differs from germline, possibly due to a read error. Sequencing was performed with immunoSEQ multiplex PCR; in TCRdb, only in-frame clones are kept and a portion is missing. The sample holds around 700,000 clones, 85% to 90% seen once. Germline CDR1 SGHTA, CDR2 FQGTGA. The CDR3 runs to 16 residues. This receptor was obtained from a woman younger than 30 with acute or convalescent COVID-19. Sequencing used peripheral blood. V is TRBV7-3 and J is TRBJ1-2; unclear D gene. CDR3 residues: CASSLTPAGSTYGYTF. In DNA form, the CDR3 reads TGTGCCAGCAGCCTAACACCGGCGGGGTCCACCTATGGCTACACCTTC.